This entry lists 8 T cell receptor beta chains sequenced from one sample in a study of Ad26.COV2.S vaccination and SARS-CoV-2 variants. As for treatment: 15 to 20 received Ad26.COV2.S at low or high dose, single or two shots; roughly five received placebo; per-sample allocation not given. Repertoires come from day 63 after the first vaccine or placebo injection. TCRdb's table, derived via immunoSEQ multiplex PCR, lists solely in-frame clones and lacks some. Here the sample spans roughly 300,000 clones, around 89% being singletons. Sequenced material: peripheral blood, taken in a trial of Ad26.COV2.S vaccine versus placebo. Receptor source: a person aged 18 to 59 who received the Ad26.COV2.S COVID-19 vaccine or a placebo.

The chain combines TRBV7-8 with TRBJ1-4, with 7 bases matching TRBD1. The CDR3 runs to 16 residues. Germline V gives CDR1 SGHVS, CDR2 FQNEAQ. The V segment lost 5 bases and the J segment 7 bases; nucleotides outside the gene matches: 13. The CDR3: CASSLRGSGGGEKLFF. The CDR3 bases are TGTGCCAGCAGCCTCAGGGGCTCAGGGGGGGGTGAAAAACTGTTTTTT.

This chain joins TRBV11-2 and TRBJ2-7, with 10 nucleotides matching TRBD1. The CDR3 is 14 residues long. Germline CDR1 and CDR2: SGHAT and FQNNGV. V shed 3 bases, J shed 5 bases, and the junction held 4 bases outside the gene matches. The CDR3 loop reads CASSFRGTGDEQYF. DNA for the CDR3: TGTGCCAGCAGCTTTCGCGGGACAGGGGACGAGCAGTACTTC. Full variable domain (remainder filled in from reference TRBV11-2 and TRBJ2-7): EAGVAQSPRYKIIEKRQSVAFWCNPISGHATLYWYQQILGQGPKLLIQFQNNGVVDDSQLPKDRFSAERLKGVDSTLKIQPAKLEDSAVYLCASSFRGTGDEQYFGPGTRLTVT.

This chain links TRBV5-4 with TRBJ1-2; D is undetermined. Germline V gene sequence: CDR1 SGHNT, CDR2 YYREEE (reference sequence). V was pared by 1 base and J by 0 bases, with 7 bases between. This CDR3 contains 14 residues. This CDR3 is CASSLQGANYGYTF. The CDR3, as DNA: TGTGCCAGCAGCTTGCAAGGAGCTAACTATGGCTACACCTTC.

The chain joins TRBV20-1 to TRBJ1-1; D not certain. The germline V gene encodes CDR1 DFQATT and CDR2 SNEGSKA (reference sequence). This CDR3 has 11 residues. V lost 5 bases, J lost 1 base, and 5 bases lay in between. The CDR3 DNA reads as TGCAGTGCTGCCCGGAACACTGAAGCTTTCTTT. Encoded protein: CSAARNTEAFF.

This clone has just one count. V is TRBV6-2 or TRBV6-3 and J is TRBJ2-7; 7 positions match TRBD1. Losses at the gene ends were 5 bases for V and 0 bases for J; bases not matched to a gene: 7. This CDR3 has 15 amino acids. Germline V gives CDR1 MNHEY, CDR2 SVGEGT. The DNA of the CDR3 is TGTGCCAGCAGTAAGGTCACAGGGGTCTCCTACGAGCAGTACTTC. Its protein is CASSKVTGVSYEQYF.

The V and J genes are TRBV4-2 and TRBJ2-5; TRBD2 matches 9 bases. The junction had 4 bases not matched to a gene; V was cut back by 5 bases and J by 3 bases. CDR1 is LGHNA, CDR2 YNFKEQ, per germline. This CDR3 spans 14 amino acids. The CDR3 DNA reads TGTGCCAGCAGCTTGTCTAGCGGGGAAGAGACCCAGTACTTC. Translation gives CASSLSSGEETQYF.

The chain recombines TRBV15 with TRBJ2-3; D remains ambiguous. The CDR3 extends over 13 amino acids. The germline CDR1 and CDR2 sequences are LNHNV and YYDKDF (reference sequence). Deletions cut 1 base from V and 0 bases from J, with 2 bases between. The CDR3 coding sequence is TGTGCCACCAGCAGAGTGAGCACAGATACGCAGTATTTT. This encodes CATSRVSTDTQYF.

The V call is TRBV9, the J call TRBJ1-2, with 8 bases lining up with TRBD1. Trimming took 3 bases from V and 2 from J; bases not matched to a gene: 21. The CDR3 runs to 20 residues. Germline CDR1 and CDR2: SGDLS and YYNGEE. CDR3 sequence (DNA): TGTGCCAGCAGCGGAACACATAGAACGGAGACAGGGGCCCGAAACTATGGCTACACCTTC. Protein sequence: CASSGTHRTETGARNYGYTF.